This TCR beta chain was profiled in a study of T cell changes during pregnancy in multiple sclerosis. Trimming left V 0 bases short and J 7 bases short, with 7 bases between. The CDR3 extends over 13 amino acids. The germline V gene has CDR1 SGHRS and CDR2 YFSETQ. The table came from immunoSEQ multiplex PCR; TCRdb's copy has only in-frame clones and leaves some out. The sample has some 64,000 clones, around 90% seen once. The genes are TRBV5-1 and TRBJ1-4; D not certain. The specimen was peripheral blood, collected after pregnancy. This TCR was recovered from a female donor with multiple sclerosis, enrolled in a pregnancy study. The CDR3 DNA follows: TGCGCCAGCAGCTTGGATTTGGCTGAAAAACTGTTTTTT. Amino acids: CASSLDLAEKLFF.